The clone carrying this T cell receptor (beta chain) was recorded a few times. Its antigen is unknown. The data were taken from a study of T-cell memory formation after mild COVID-19. At the level of the study: Clusters of TCRs were largely donor specific. General study points: Researchers report contracting CD4+ clones mostly in CM and EM, with CD8+ clones in EMRA. Memory sampled before infection contained some responding clones, suggesting cross-reactive memory joined. Later expanders leaned CD4+, whereas clones that contracted between day 15 and 85 were balanced CD4/CD8.

J was trimmed by 3 bases and V by 1 base; bases with no gene match: 8. CDR3 length: 17 residues. TCRdb recomputed calls from the 5' RACE reads with MiXCR, one row per CDR3 protein. The sample lists about half a million distinct CDR3 sequences, 15% to 20% occurring once. The sample comprised PBMCs or a T cell subset sorted from them (not recorded which). The V call is TRBV12-3 or TRBV12-4, the J call TRBJ2-3; 9 bases agree with TRBD2. This receptor was obtained from an adult woman who had mild COVID-19 (a few samples of this study predate the infection). Cell type and time point are not known. The CDR3 nucleotides read TGTGCCAGCAGTTTAGTCTATCCTAGCGGGGAAACAGATACGCAGTATTTT. This gives the protein CASSLVYPSGETDTQYF.